This T cell receptor (beta chain) appears in the sequencing data of a study of T cell responses to AZD1222 COVID-19 vaccine. Turning to this clone: Its antigen is not known.

Per germline, CDR1 MDHEN and CDR2 SYDVKM. V shed 7 bases, J shed 4 bases, and the junction held 9 bases outside the gene matches. The CDR3 sequence is 14 residues long. Here immunoSEQ multiplex PCR was the method, and the copy in TCRdb shows in-frame clones only, minus some. The sample contains about 140,000 clones, roughly 93% of which appear only once. Study-wide results and caveats: The number of AZD1222 recipients seropositive at baseline was only six. Sampling captured repertoires only after the peak T cell response.

The sequence was obtained from an adult who had recovered from COVID-19. The chain combines TRBV28 with TRBJ2-7; 8 bases are a match to TRBD2. Specimen: peripheral blood, collected after recovery from COVID-19. The CDR3 DNA is TGTGCCAGCACCAGGCCGGGGGGGCTATACGAGCAGTACTTC. It specifies CASTRPGGLYEQYF.